This T cell receptor beta chain stems from a study of blood T cell repertoires in COVID-19. Background on the study: Samples came from the United States, Italy and Spain, spanning acute and convalescent COVID-19. Nucleic acid was either cDNA or gDNA, and it came from T cells, B-cell-depleted T cells, or PBMCs.

Methods used by the authors: Counts of nucleated cells, estimated from reference gene primer amplification, were obtained. TCRdb keeps only in-frame clones here, not all; method: immunoSEQ multiplex PCR. The DNA gave D and trimming, while V, J and clone size come from that table. Here the sample spans about 60,000 clones, around four fifths being singletons. The CDR3 length is 15 residues. Germline V lookup: CDR1 SGHRS, CDR2 YFSETQ. Trimming at V came to 3 bases and at J to 7 bases, leaving 9 bases not matched to a gene. This TCR was recovered from a human donor in a cohort sampled during active COVID-19. Specimen: peripheral blood. V and J are TRBV5-1 and TRBJ1-4, with 7 bases aligning to TRBD1. The CDR3 sequence: CASSSGQLVGEKLFF. The CDR3 bases are TGCGCCAGCAGCTCGGGACAGTTAGTTGGTGAAAAACTGTTTTTT.